Sequencing of this TCR beta chain was carried out in a study of T cells in Graves' hyperthyroidism and ophthalmopathy. Amplification of TCR beta CDR3 regions used RNA as the template. An initial round of RT-PCR targeting the TCR CDR3 relied on the HTBI primer set. MiXCR was run by TCRdb on the multiplex PCR reads, yielding one entry per CDR3 protein. Of fewer than 550,000 distinct CDR3 sequences listed, 15% to 19% were seen once; the top ten hold almost 8%. Study-wide points: In simple terms, a model built on 13 V-J features told ophthalmopathy apart from stable hyperthyroidism. Clonotypes that were expanded in thyroid above 0.001 mostly appeared in blood too.

Losses at the gene ends were 5 bases for V and 9 bases for J; bases not matched to a gene: 12. The CDR3 loop spans 15 amino acids. Germline CDR1 is SNHLY and CDR2 is FYNNEI. For Graves' hyperthyroidism to be stable, ophthalmopathy could not progress within 18 months. This clonotype was picked up a small number of times. Its antigen is unidentified. The sequenced sample was blood. This clonotype was sampled from a woman aged 18-30 years with Graves' hyperthyroidism. This chain links TRBV2 with TRBJ2-1; the match to TRBD2 covers 8 bases. In DNA, the CDR3 is TGTGCCAGCAGTTCCTTCCAGCGGGAGACGGGTGAGCAGTTCTTC. Translated: CASSSFQRETGEQFF.